This TCR beta chain was retrieved from a study of blood T cell repertoires in COVID-19. Background on the study: Acute and convalescent COVID-19 samples came from the United States, Italy and Spain. T cells, B-cell-depleted T cells, or PBMCs provided the cDNA or gDNA that served as material.

CDR3 length equals 14 residues. V gave up 5 bases and J gave up 2 bases, with 12 bases separating them. Germline CDR1 and CDR2: SGHTA and FQGNSA. Seattle patients were enrolled while actively infected and followed longitudinally. In the source study's methods: Amplification of reference gene primers provided the estimated nucleated cell counts. The data were produced by immunoSEQ multiplex PCR, yet TCRdb's version contains in-frame clones alone and is incomplete. That table furnishes V, J and clone size, whereas the DNA furnished D and trimming. The data hold about 170,000 clones, with roughly 91% observed a single time.

The source material was peripheral blood. This receptor was taken from a man aged 18 to 30 with COVID-19, enrolled during active disease. The V and J genes are TRBV7-2 and TRBJ2-5; D remains ambiguous. The CDR3 DNA follows: TGTGCCAGCAGCCCAAGGCGGTTACAAGAGACCCAGTACTTC. Its translation: CASSPRRLQETQYF.